This T cell receptor (beta chain) was captured by sequencing in a study of T cell repertoires in cytomegalovirus infection (dated by TCRdb to between 2018 and 2021). For context, the study as a whole: Peptide stimulations targeted recently identified HLA-C-restricted CMV epitopes, whose presentation resists viral immunomodulation, together with well-studied HLA-B-restricted epitopes. The HLA type of each donor mattered for the analysis, because public TCR beta signatures pointed to carriage of CMV infection along with the matching HLA type. The study at large found these results: The ex vivo response was dominated by HLA-C-restricted CMV-specific TCR beta clonotypes, and the single most frequent clonotype in two of eight donors was supplied by these HLA-C-restricted clonotypes. Carriers of CMV infection plus the relevant HLA type were discriminated by the cumulative frequency of public TCR beta family members in the study cohort and in an independent roughly 350-donor cohort.

This specimen's treatment or condition label, per the study, means: in vitro stimulation with specific CMV peptide epitopes to enrich CMV-specific T cells. As encoded in the germline V gene (reference sequence), CDR1 is SEHNR while CDR2 is FQNEAQ. V is cut by 4 bases and J by 8 bases, and the space between the germline ends is 18 bases. From cysteine to phenylalanine, the CDR3 is 15 amino acids long. Only the CDR3 portion is preserved as DNA: 45 bases, with reading frame beginning at the first base. Sequenced using an Illumina HiSeq 1500. TCRdb took the public reads, trimmed them with fastp at Q25, ran MiXCR for clone calling and kept in-frame beta chains. Under each unique CDR3 protein, matching rows form one entry showing the most common genes and DNA. This sample lists 900,000 to 950,000 distinct CDR3 sequences; approximately 33% were detected once. The ten largest account for around an eighth of the sample.

This clonotype came up a few times. Its antigen is currently not known. Qualities for individual bases were not recorded, and no much larger clone is one base off. This clonotype was sampled from a human donor in good health (CMV status not recorded). Some clones in this sample may be carry-over from other donors' samples. Specimen: cultured CD8+ T cells from PBMCs, collected from culture after CMV antigen stimulation. The V and J segments used are TRBV7-9 and TRBJ2-1, with the D call perhaps TRBD1 or TRBD2, as 6 bases match in each case. The nucleotide sequence is TGTGCCAGCAGCTGGGGGGCGAGGATTTTAGATGAGCAGTTCTTC. Its amino acids are CASSWGARILDEQFF.